What follows are 21 T cell receptor beta chains derived from one specimen sequenced in a study of beta chain features in type 1 diabetes. Study results and caveats: All four CD4+ subsets of Type 1 diabetes patients contained TCRB CDR3s that were moderately but significantly shorter.

For these receptors, no antigen is known. All of the isolated RNA was reverse transcribed, so expressed TCRB transcripts were sequenced. Some clones are missing from TCRdb's copy, which holds only in-frame ones; the method was immunoSEQ multiplex PCR. This sample has 310,000 or so clones, with about a tenth found just once. Source material: central memory CD4+ T cells from blood. The receptors shown here come from a man aged 25-45 years with type 1 diabetes.

This clone was found a few times. The chain employs TRBV18 and TRBJ1-5; D might be TRBD1 (6 bases). The CDR3 spans 17 residues. The germline V gene has CDR1 KGHSH and CDR2 LQKENI. Trimming took off 4 bases at V and 2 bases at J, with 18 bases between the two ends. Written as DNA, the CDR3 is TGTGCCAGCTCACTCCTAGCACAGGGAAGCGGCAATCAGCCCCAGCATTTT. Its protein is CASSLLAQGSGNQPQHF.

This clone was found many times. The sample carries other DNA sequences with the same CDR3. The chain carries TRBV29-1 and TRBJ2-5; tentative D call: TRBD1 (6 bases). Trimming took off 4 bases at V and 5 bases at J, with 14 bases between the two ends. This CDR3 is 13 amino acids long. CDR1 SQVTM and CDR2 ANQGSEA come from the germline V gene. The DNA for the CDR3 is TGCAGCGTTGGGGCAGGGGTAGGGGAGACCCAGTACTTC. It yields the protein CSVGAGVGETQYF. Supplemented by reference TRBV29-1 and TRBJ2-5, the full variable domain reads SAVISQKPSRDICQRGTSLTIQCQVDSQVTMMFWYRQQPGQSLTLIATANQGSEATYESGFVIDKFPISRPNLTFSTLTVSNMSPEDSSIYLCSVGAGVGETQYFGPGTRLLVL.

This sequence joins TRBV14 and TRBJ1-6; D is perhaps TRBD1 (5 bases). From germline, CDR1 is SGHDN and CDR2 FVKESK. V lost 2 bases and J 9 bases, leaving 11 bases between the germline ends. CDR3 length equals 14 residues. The CDR3 region has the DNA TGTGCCAGCAGCCAATCGAGTCAGGGTTCACCCCTCCACTTT. The encoded protein is CASSQSSQGSPLHF.

The V and J genes are TRBV27 and TRBJ1-6; a weak D match, TRBD1 (5 bases). CDR1 and CDR2 from the germline V gene are MNHEY and SMNVEV (reference sequence). The CDR3 is 16 amino acids. V lost 4 bases, J lost 2 bases, and 12 bases lay in between. DNA for the CDR3: TGTGCCAGCAGTTCCATCGACAGCCCCTATAATTCACCCCTCCACTTT. The encoded protein is CASSSIDSPYNSPLHF.

This chain uses TRBV29-1 with TRBJ1-2; 7 nucleotides match TRBD1. Trimming cost V 6 bases and J 3 bases; bases outside gene matches: 7. This CDR3 spans 13 amino acids. CDR1 and CDR2 from the germline V gene are SQVTM and ANQGSEA. CDR3 coding DNA: TGCAGCGTGAGACCGCAGGGGGACTATGGCTACACCTTC. It encodes CSVRPQGDYGYTF.

This chain connects TRBV29-1 to TRBJ2-3, with D perhaps given as TRBD1 or TRBD2 (5 bases each). Germline CDR1 SQVTM, CDR2 ANQGSEA. The CDR3 is made up of 14 amino acids. Trimming pared 4 bases from V and 1 base from J, leaving 12 bases between. The CDR3 here is CSVVDGTGTDTQYF. In nucleotides, the CDR3 is TGCAGCGTTGTGGATGGGACGGGCACAGATACGCAGTATTTT.

The chain combines TRBV7-9 with TRBJ2-2, with a possible D match to TRBD1 (6 bases). V lost 5 bases and J lost 2, with 21 bases in between. Germline V gene sequence: CDR1 SEHNR, CDR2 FQNEAQ (reference sequence). CDR3 length: 18 residues. CDR3 protein: CASSPQMGTFSNTGELFF. DNA for the CDR3: TGTGCCAGCAGCCCACAAATGGGGACATTTTCTAACACCGGGGAGCTGTTTTTT.

The chain has TRBV30 and TRBJ1-2; D is unresolved. This CDR3 is built from 12 residues. V lost 4 bases, J lost 5 bases, and 11 bases lay in between. Germline CDR1 GTSNPN, CDR2 SVGIG (reference sequence). The CDR3 DNA is TGTGCCTGGAACCCCGGAAGGTATGGCTACACCTTC. As protein: CAWNPGRYGYTF.

The chain joins TRBV6-1 to TRBJ1-5, with unresolved D. V lost 3 bases and J lost 8, with 8 bases in between. Germline CDR1 MNHNS, CDR2 SASEGT. The CDR3 loop spans 12 amino acids. This CDR3 is CASSDKSKPQHF. In DNA form, the CDR3 reads TGTGCCAGCAGTGACAAGAGTAAGCCCCAGCATTTT.

This clone was seen a few times. The chain links TRBV18 to TRBJ2-3; 10 bases line up with TRBD2. Per germline, CDR1 KGHSH and CDR2 LQKENI. The V segment lost 4 bases and the J segment 5 bases; nucleotides outside the gene matches: 0. The CDR3 length is 13 residues. The CDR3 loop reads CASSRTSGDTQYF. The DNA of the CDR3 is TGTGCCAGCTCACGGACTAGCGGAGATACGCAGTATTTT.

This clone turned up a few times. The chain links TRBV2 to TRBJ1-3; maybe TRBD1 (5 bases). Germline CDR1 reads SNHLY; CDR2 reads FYNNEI. V lost 4 bases and J lost 0, with 13 bases in between. The CDR3 sequence is 16 residues long. Written as DNA, the CDR3 is TGTGCCAGCAGTGTCGGGGGACTCATCTCTGGAAACACCATATATTTT. Its protein product is CASSVGGLISGNTIYF.

This chain links TRBV18 with TRBJ1-2, with 9 bases aligning to TRBD1. Germline CDR1 and CDR2: KGHSH and LQKENI. J gave up 3 bases and V 6 bases, and 5 bases lay outside the gene matches. The CDR3 is made up of 14 amino acids. The CDR3 DNA reads TGTGCCAGCTCCCGACAGGGGGAGGACTATGGCTACACCTTC. Residues: CASSRQGEDYGYTF.

A few counts support this clone. The chain is built from TRBV28 and TRBJ2-7, with D perhaps TRBD1 (6 bases). CDR3 length: 13 residues. Germline V gives CDR1 MDHEN, CDR2 SYDVKM. The V and J ends lost 6 bases and 6 bases respectively, with 15 bases between them. CDR3 residues: CASRGTTGPEQYF. DNA of the CDR3: TGTGCCAGCAGGGGAACGACAGGTCCCGAGCAGTACTTC. The full variable domain, in which reference TRBV28 and TRBJ2-7 provide the parts outside the CDR3, is DVKVTQSSRYLVKRTGEKVFLECVQDMDHENMFWYRQDPGLGLRLIYFSYDVKMKEKGDIPEGYSVSREKKERFSLILESASTNQTSMYLCASRGTTGPEQYFGPGTRLTVT.

This clone appeared a few times. This may be a read error, as it is one base from a much larger clone. The V call is TRBV6-6, the J call TRBJ2-5, with unresolved D. The germline V gene encodes CDR1 MNHNY and CDR2 SVGAGI (reference sequence). The ends were cut back, 6 bases at V and 2 bases at J, with 1 base in the middle. The CDR3 is 10 amino acids. The chain's CDR3 is CASRQETQYF. The CDR3 coding sequence is TGTGCCAGCAGACAAGAGACCCAGTACTTC.

The CDR3 coding sequence is TGTGCCAGCACCCCGGGACAGGGGGCAAGTCCCTACAATGAGCAGTTCTTC. Translated, it gives CASTPGQGASPYNEQFF. The chain joins TRBV2 to TRBJ2-1; 12 nucleotides line up with TRBD1. The CDR3 covers 17 residues. V lost 7 bases, J lost 2 bases, and 9 bases stayed unmatched. The V gene's germline CDR1 is SNHLY and CDR2 FYNNEI. Based on the CDR3 plus reference TRBV2 and TRBJ2-1, the full variable domain is EPEVTQTPSHQVTQMGQEVILRCVPISNHLYFYWYRQILGQKVEFLVSFYNNEISEKSEIFDDQFSVERPDGSNFTLKIRSTKLEDSAMYFCASTPGQGASPYNEQFFGPGTRLTVL.

A few counts support this clone. V and J are TRBV7-2 and TRBJ2-5, with 15 bases identical to TRBD2. This CDR3 is built from 14 residues. Germline V gene lookup returns CDR1 SGHTA and CDR2 FQGNSA. V was pared by 3 bases and J by 8 bases, with 1 base of the junction left unmatched. The CDR3 DNA follows: TGTGCCAGCAGCTTGGGACTAGCGGGGGGCACCCAGTACTTC. This codes for CASSLGLAGGTQYF. The whole variable domain, filled in from reference TRBV7-2 and TRBJ2-5, reads GAGVSQSPSNKVTEKGKDVELRCDPISGHTALYWYRQSLGQGLEFLIYFQGNSAPDKSGLPSDRFSAERTGGSVSTLTIQRTQQEDSAVYLCASSLGLAGGTQYFGPGTRLLVL.

This sequence joins TRBV7-9 and TRBJ2-7, with D perhaps matching TRBD2 (5 bases). The CDR3 has 14 amino acids. The V end was cut by 5 bases, the J end by 5 bases, with 16 bases between. Germline-derived CDR1 and CDR2 are SEHNR and FQNEAQ (reference sequence). The CDR3 DNA reads TGTGCCAGCAGCCCCCCGTCGGACTGGCACGAGCAGTACTTC. Residues: CASSPPSDWHEQYF.

As to this clone: This sample also contains other DNA sequences that code for the same CDR3. The chain uses TRBV7-2 and TRBJ2-3; no firm D call. The CDR3 totals 12 residues. Germline V CDR1 and CDR2: SGHTA, FQGNSA. V was cut by 2 bases and J by 3 bases, with 3 bases left in between. This CDR3 is CASSLLTDTQYF. CDR3 nucleotide sequence: TGTGCCAGCAGCTTACTGACAGATACGCAGTATTTT.

This clone was detected only a few times. The rearrangement links TRBV5-1 to TRBJ2-5; a weak D match, TRBD1 (6 bases). This CDR3 is 14 amino acids long. CDR1 SGHRS and CDR2 YFSETQ come from the germline V gene. V lost 4 bases and J 0 bases, leaving 10 bases between the germline ends. This chain's CDR3 is CASSVGQDQETQYF. Here the CDR3 DNA reads TGCGCCAGCAGCGTGGGACAAGACCAAGAGACCCAGTACTTC.

This clone was seen once. The gene calls are TRBV9 and TRBJ2-3, with 10 bases that match TRBD1. The germline V gene has CDR1 SGDLS and CDR2 YYNGEE. The CDR3 extends over 16 amino acids. Trimming took 3 bases from V and 2 from J; bases not matched to a gene: 6. The CDR3 protein is CASSGGQGVPTDTQYF. CDR3 nucleotide sequence: TGTGCCAGCAGCGGCGGACAGGGGGTTCCCACAGATACGCAGTATTTT.

This chain uses TRBV29-1 with TRBJ1-2; possibly TRBD1 for D (5 bases). CDR3 size: 12 residues. Trimming took off 5 bases at V and 8 bases at J, with 15 bases between the two ends. CDR1 is SQVTM and CDR2 is ANQGSEA in the germline V gene. The CDR3 loop is CSVWDTGSGYTF. CDR3 nucleotides: TGCAGCGTTTGGGATACAGGTTCCGGCTACACCTTC.